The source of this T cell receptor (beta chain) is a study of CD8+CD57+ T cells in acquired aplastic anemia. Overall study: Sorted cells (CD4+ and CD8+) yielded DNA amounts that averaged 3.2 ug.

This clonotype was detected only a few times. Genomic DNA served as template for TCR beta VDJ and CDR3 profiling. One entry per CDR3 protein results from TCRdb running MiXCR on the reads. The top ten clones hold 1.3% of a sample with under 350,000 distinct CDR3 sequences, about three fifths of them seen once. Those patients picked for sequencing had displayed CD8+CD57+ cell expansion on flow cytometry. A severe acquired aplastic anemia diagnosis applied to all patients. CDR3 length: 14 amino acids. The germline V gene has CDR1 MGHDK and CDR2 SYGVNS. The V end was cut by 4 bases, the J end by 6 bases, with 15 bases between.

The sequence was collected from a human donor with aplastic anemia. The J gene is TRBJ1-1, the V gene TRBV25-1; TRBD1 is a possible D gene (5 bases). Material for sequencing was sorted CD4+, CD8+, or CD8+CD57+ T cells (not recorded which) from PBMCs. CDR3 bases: TGTGCCAGCAGTGGGCTTGGGACCGTCGCTGAAGCTTTCTTT. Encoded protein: CASSGLGTVAEAFF.